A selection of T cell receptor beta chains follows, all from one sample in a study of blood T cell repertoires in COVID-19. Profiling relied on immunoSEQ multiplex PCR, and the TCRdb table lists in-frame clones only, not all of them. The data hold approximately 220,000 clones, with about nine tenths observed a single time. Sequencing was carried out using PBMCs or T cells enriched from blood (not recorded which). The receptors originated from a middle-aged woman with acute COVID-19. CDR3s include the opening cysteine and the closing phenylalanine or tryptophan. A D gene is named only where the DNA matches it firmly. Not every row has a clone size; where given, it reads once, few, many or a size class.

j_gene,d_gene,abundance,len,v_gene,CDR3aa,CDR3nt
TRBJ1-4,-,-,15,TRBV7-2,CASSGRQGINEKLFF,TGTGCCAGCAGCGGACGGCAGGGGATAAATGAAAAACTGTTTTTT
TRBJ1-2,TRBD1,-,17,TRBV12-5,CASGLYKDRALTSGYTF,TGTGCTAGTGGTTTGTACAAGGACAGGGCCCTTACGAGTGGCTACACCTTC
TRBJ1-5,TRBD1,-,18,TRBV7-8,CASSATGVGDYSNQPQHF,TGTGCCAGCAGCGCGACAGGGGTTGGGGATTATAGCAATCAGCCCCAGCATTTT
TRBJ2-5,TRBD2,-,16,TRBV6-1,CASSELTSGKQETQYF,TGTGCCAGCAGTGAATTGACTAGCGGGAAGCAAGAGACCCAGTACTTC
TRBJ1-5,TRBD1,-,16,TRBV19,CASTNPGTGSNQPQHF,TGTGCCAGTACCAACCCCGGGACAGGTAGCAATCAGCCCCAGCATTTT
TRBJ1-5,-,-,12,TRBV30,CAWEVGNQPQHF,TGTGCCTGGGAGGTGGGCAATCAGCCCCAGCATTTT
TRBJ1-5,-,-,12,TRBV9,CANPGANQPQHF,TGTGCCAACCCAGGGGCAAATCAGCCCCAGCATTTT
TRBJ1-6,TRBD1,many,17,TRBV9,CASRDDRGSSYNSPLHF,TGTGCCAGCAGAGATGACAGGGGAAGCTCCTATAATTCACCCCTCCACTTT
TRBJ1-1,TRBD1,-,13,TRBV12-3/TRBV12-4,CASSPTGDLGAFF,TGTGCCAGCAGTCCAACAGGGGACTTAGGGGCTTTCTTT
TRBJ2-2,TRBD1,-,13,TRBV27,CASGQGQGGELFF,TGTGCCAGCGGACAGGGGCAGGGCGGGGAGCTGTTTTTT
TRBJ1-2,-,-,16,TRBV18,CASSPGGHVSPYGYTF,TGTGCCAGCTCACCGGGCGGGCACGTCAGCCCTTATGGCTACACCTTC
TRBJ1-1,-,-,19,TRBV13,CASSSTLRGAFRRGTEAFF,TGTGCCAGCAGCTCTACCCTCCGGGGGGCGTTTAGGAGGGGCACTGAAGCTTTCTTT
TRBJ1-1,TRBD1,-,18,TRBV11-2,CASSFRGQGVVRNTEAFF,TGTGCCAGCAGCTTCCGAGGACAGGGGGTAGTTAGGAACACTGAAGCTTTCTTT
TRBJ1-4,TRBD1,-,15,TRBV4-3,CASSLKDRGNEKLFF,TGCGCCAGCAGCCTGAAAGACAGGGGCAATGAAAAACTGTTTTTT
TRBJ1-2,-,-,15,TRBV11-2,CASRLGVGGIDGYTF,TGTGCCAGCAGGCTTGGCGTCGGGGGGATTGATGGCTACACCTTC
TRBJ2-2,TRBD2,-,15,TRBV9,CASNPSGVPTGELFF,TGTGCCAGCAACCCTAGCGGGGTCCCCACCGGGGAGCTGTTTTTT
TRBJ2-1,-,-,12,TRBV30,CAFEPGYNEQFF,TGTGCCTTCGAACCCGGCTACAATGAGCAGTTCTTC
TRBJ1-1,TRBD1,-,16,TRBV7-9,CASSKAGQGADTEAFF,TGTGCCAGCAGCAAAGCAGGACAGGGGGCTGACACTGAAGCTTTCTTT
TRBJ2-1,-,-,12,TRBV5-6,CASSPGNFEQFF,TGTGCCAGCAGCCCCGGTAACTTTGAGCAGTTCTTC
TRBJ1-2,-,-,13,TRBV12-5,CASGLGPEFRYTF,TGTGCTAGTGGTTTGGGACCGGAGTTCCGCTACACCTTC
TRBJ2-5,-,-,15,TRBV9,CASSSWQGRRETQYF,TGTGCCAGCAGCTCCTGGCAGGGGCGCAGGGAGACCCAGTACTTC
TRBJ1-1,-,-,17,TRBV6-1,CASSVTGQFTVNTEAFF,TGTGCCAGCAGTGTAACCGGACAGTTTACCGTGAACACTGAAGCTTTCTTT
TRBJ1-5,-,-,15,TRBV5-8,CASSLLGEGNQPQHF,TGTGCCAGCAGCTTGCTGGGGGAGGGCAATCAGCCCCAGCATTTT
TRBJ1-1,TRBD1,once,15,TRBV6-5,CASSYRGDSATEAFF,TGTGCCAGCAGTTACAGGGGGGACAGCGCTACTGAAGCTTTCTTT